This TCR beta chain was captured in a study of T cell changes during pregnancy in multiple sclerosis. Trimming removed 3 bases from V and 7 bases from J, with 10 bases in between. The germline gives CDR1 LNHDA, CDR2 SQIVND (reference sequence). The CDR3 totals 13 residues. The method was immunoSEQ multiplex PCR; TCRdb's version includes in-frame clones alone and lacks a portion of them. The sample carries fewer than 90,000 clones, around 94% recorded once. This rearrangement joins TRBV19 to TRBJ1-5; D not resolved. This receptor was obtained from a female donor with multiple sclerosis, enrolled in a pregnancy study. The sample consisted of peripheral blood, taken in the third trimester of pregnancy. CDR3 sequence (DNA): TGTGCCAGTAGTATGTACGCCAGGCAGCCCCAGCATTTT. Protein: CASSMYARQPQHF. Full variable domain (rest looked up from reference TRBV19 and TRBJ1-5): DGGITQSPKYLFRKEGQNVTLSCEQNLNHDAMYWYRQDPGQGLRLIYYSQIVNDFQKGDIAEGYSVSREKKESFPLTVTSAQKNPTAFYLCASSMYARQPQHFGDGTRLSIL.